The 3 T cell receptor beta chains reported below all come from one sample, sequenced in a study of blood T cell repertoires in COVID-19. Clones were sequenced by immunoSEQ multiplex PCR, and TCRdb holds only the in-frame ones, with some missing. The profile shows about 100,000 clones, 88% of them singletons. Material for sequencing was peripheral blood. The receptors were sampled from a human donor in a cohort sampled during active COVID-19.

The chain joins TRBV7-9 to TRBJ1-1, with D hard to call. The germline CDR1 and CDR2 sequences are SEHNR and FQNEAQ (reference sequence). The CDR3 contains 16 residues. The V and J ends lost 5 bases and 1 base respectively, with 17 bases between them. The CDR3 DNA sequence: TGTGCCAGCAGCCCCCCCGGGTACGGTAAGAACACTGAAGCTTTCTTT. Its translation is CASSPPGYGKNTEAFF.

This chain joins TRBV18 and TRBJ2-7; no firm D call. V gave up 2 bases and J gave up 2 bases, with 7 bases separating them. Looked up from germline, CDR1 is KGHSH and CDR2 is LQKENI. The CDR3 has 13 amino acids. CDR3 residues: CASSPEQTYEQYF. DNA of the CDR3: TGTGCCAGCTCACCAGAACAGACCTACGAGCAGTACTTC.

The J gene is TRBJ1-1, the V gene TRBV5-6, with TRBD1 matching over 8 bases. V was clipped by 7 bases and J by 4 bases; unmatched bases: 6. CDR3 length: 13 residues. Germline loops: CDR1 SGHDT, CDR2 YYEEEE. The CDR3 loop reads CASAYRGVTEAFF. In DNA form, the CDR3 reads TGTGCCAGCGCGTACAGGGGGGTCACTGAAGCTTTCTTT.